This entry concerns a single T cell receptor (beta chain). Its target is not known. All patients picked for sequencing had shown, by flow cytometry, an expansion of CD8+CD57+ cells. Profiles of TCR beta VDJ and CDR3 were generated from a genomic DNA template. TCRdb passed the reads through MiXCR, listing each CDR3 protein once. The sample has a few hundred thousand distinct CDR3 sequences, about three fifths seen once. The data belong to a study of CD8+CD57+ T cells in acquired aplastic anemia. Turning to the study itself: The mean DNA yield obtained from sorted CD4+ and CD8+ cells came to approximately 3.2 ug. Regarding the study as a whole: The same twenty-nine CD8+ CDR3 sequences occurred in patients and in controls. The study found no significant CD8+ Simpson's diversity difference between patients and controls.

The source is a human donor with aplastic anemia. The source material was sorted CD4+, CD8+, or CD8+CD57+ T cells (not recorded which) from PBMCs.

The CDR3 here is CATTSGGAIAWQPQHF. The CDR3 DNA sequence: TGTGCCACCACTAGCGGGGGGGCAATCGCATGGCAGCCCCAGCATTTT. This chain joins TRBV10-3 and TRBJ1-5, with a tentative D call TRBD1 (6 bases). The CDR3 has 16 amino acids. The V end lost 10 bases, the J end lost 7 bases, and 26 bases lay between the germline ends. Germline loops: CDR1 ENHRY, CDR2 SYGVKD.